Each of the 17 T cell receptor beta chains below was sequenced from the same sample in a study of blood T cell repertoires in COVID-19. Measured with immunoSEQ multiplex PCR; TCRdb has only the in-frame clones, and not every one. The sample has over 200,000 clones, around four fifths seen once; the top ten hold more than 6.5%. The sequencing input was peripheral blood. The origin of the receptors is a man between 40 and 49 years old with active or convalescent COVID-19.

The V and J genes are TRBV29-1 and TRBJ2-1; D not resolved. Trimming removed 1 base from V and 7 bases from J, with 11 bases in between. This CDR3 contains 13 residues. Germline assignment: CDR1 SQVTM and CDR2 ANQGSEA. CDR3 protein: CSVEGGTHNEQFF. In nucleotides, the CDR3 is TGCAGCGTTGAAGGAGGAACCCATAATGAGCAGTTCTTC.

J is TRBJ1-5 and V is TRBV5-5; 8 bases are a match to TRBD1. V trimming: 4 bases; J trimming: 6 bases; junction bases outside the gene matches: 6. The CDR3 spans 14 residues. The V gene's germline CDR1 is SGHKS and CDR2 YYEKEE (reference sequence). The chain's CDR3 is CASSPGQGSQPQHF. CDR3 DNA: TGTGCCAGCAGCCCCGGACAGGGTAGTCAGCCCCAGCATTTT.

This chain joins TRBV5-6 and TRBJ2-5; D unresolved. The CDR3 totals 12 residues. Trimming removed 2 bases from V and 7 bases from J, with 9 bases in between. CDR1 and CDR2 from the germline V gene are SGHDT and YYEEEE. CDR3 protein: CASSLVPGTQYF. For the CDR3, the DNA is TGTGCCAGCAGCTTAGTCCCCGGGACCCAGTACTTC.

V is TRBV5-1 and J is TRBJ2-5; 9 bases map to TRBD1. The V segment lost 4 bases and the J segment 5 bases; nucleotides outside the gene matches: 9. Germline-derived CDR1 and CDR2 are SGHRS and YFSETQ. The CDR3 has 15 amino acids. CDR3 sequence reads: CASSGLQGAGETQYF. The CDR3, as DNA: TGCGCCAGCAGCGGCTTACAGGGGGCTGGCGAGACCCAGTACTTC.

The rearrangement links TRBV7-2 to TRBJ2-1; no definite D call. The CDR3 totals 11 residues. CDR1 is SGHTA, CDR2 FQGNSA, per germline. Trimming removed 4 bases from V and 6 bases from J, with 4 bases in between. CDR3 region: CASSSLNEQFF. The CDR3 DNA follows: TGTGCCAGCAGCTCACTCAATGAGCAGTTCTTC.

The CDR3 nucleotides read TGTGCCAGCAGCGTTACCGGGACAGGGGCTGAAAAACTGTTTTTT. This sequence encodes CASSVTGTGAEKLFF. The genes are TRBV5-4 and TRBJ1-4; the match to TRBD1 covers 10 bases. J was trimmed by 7 bases and V by 4 bases; bases with no gene match: 7. This CDR3 contains 15 residues. Germline V gives CDR1 SGHNT, CDR2 YYREEE (reference sequence).

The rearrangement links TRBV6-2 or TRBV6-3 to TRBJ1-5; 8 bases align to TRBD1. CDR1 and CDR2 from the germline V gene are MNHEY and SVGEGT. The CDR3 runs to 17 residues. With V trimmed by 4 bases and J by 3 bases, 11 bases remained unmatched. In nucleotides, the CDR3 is TGTGCCAGCAGTTTTACGAAGGGACAGGAGACCAATCAGCCCCAGCATTTT. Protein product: CASSFTKGQETNQPQHF.

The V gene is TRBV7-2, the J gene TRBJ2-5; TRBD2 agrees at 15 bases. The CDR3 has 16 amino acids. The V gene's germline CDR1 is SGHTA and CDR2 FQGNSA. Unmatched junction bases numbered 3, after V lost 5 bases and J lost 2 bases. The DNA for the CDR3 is TGTGCCAGCAGCCCGGGACTAGCGGGGGGACAAGAGACCCAGTACTTC. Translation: CASSPGLAGGQETQYF. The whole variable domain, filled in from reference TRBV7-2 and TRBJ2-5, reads GAGVSQSPSNKVTEKGKDVELRCDPISGHTALYWYRQSLGQGLEFLIYFQGNSAPDKSGLPSDRFSAERTGGSVSTLTIQRTQQEDSAVYLCASSPGLAGGQETQYFGPGTRLLVL.

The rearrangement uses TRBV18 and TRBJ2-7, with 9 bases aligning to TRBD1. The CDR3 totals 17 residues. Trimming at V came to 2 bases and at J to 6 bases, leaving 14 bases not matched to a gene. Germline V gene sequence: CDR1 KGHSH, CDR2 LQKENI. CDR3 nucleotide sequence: TGTGCCAGCTCACCAATCCGAGCCGGGACAGGGCCTGGCGAGCAGTACTTC. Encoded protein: CASSPIRAGTGPGEQYF.

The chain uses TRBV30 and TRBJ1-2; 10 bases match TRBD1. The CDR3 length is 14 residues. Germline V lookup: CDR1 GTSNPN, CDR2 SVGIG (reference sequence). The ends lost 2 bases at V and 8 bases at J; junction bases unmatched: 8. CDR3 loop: CAWSWGQGIIGYTF. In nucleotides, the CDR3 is TGTGCCTGGAGTTGGGGACAGGGGATAATCGGCTACACCTTC.

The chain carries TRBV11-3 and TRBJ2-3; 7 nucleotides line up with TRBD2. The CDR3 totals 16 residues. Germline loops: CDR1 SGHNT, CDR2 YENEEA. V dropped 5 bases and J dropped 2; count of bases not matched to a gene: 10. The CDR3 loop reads CASSPLILADTDTQYF. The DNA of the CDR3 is TGTGCCAGCAGCCCCCTAATCCTAGCGGACACAGATACGCAGTATTTT.

CDR3 nucleotide sequence: TGTGCCAGCAGATCAACAGGGTGGAGCAATCAGCCCCAGCATTTT. Residues: CASRSTGWSNQPQHF. The chain recombines TRBV27 with TRBJ1-5; D perhaps matches TRBD1 (6 bases). Trimming removed 6 bases at V and 1 base at J, with 13 bases between. CDR1 and CDR2 from the germline V gene are MNHEY and SMNVEV (reference sequence). The CDR3 is 15 residues long.

The DNA of the CDR3 is TGTGCCAGCAGCTCCGACAGCGCTATCTATGGCTACACCTTC. Protein sequence: CASSSDSAIYGYTF. This chain joins TRBV7-2 and TRBJ1-2; tentative D call: TRBD1 (5 bases). CDR1 is SGHTA, CDR2 FQGNSA, per germline. Trimming left V 4 bases short and J 4 bases short, with 13 bases between. This CDR3 spans 14 amino acids.

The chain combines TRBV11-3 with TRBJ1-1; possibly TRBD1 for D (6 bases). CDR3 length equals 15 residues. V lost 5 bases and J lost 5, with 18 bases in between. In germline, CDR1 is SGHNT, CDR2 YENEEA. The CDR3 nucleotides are TGTGCCAGCAGCCCGTCCGACAGGCAATGGACTGAAGCTTTCTTT. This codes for CASSPSDRQWTEAFF.

For the CDR3, the DNA is TGTGCCAGCAGCTGGGGACTAGCGGGTTTAGATACGCAGTATTTT. Protein: CASSWGLAGLDTQYF. The genes are TRBV5-5 and TRBJ2-3; 12 bases agree with TRBD2. The germline V gene encodes CDR1 SGHKS and CDR2 YYEKEE (reference sequence). Trimming at V came to 3 bases and at J to 5 bases, leaving 4 bases not matched to a gene. The CDR3 length is 15 residues.

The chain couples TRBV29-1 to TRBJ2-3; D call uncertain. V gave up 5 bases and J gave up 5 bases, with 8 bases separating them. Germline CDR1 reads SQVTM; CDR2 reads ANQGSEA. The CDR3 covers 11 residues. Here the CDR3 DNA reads TGCAGCGTTTCTGAACTAGATACGCAGTATTTT. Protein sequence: CSVSELDTQYF.

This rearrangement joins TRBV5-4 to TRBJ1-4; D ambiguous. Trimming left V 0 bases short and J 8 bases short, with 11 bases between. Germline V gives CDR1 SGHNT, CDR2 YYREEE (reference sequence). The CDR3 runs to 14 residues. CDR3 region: CASSLATAGEKLFF. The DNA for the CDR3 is TGTGCCAGCAGCTTGGCTACGGCGGGGGAAAAACTGTTTTTT.